A single sample gave rise to the 20 T cell receptor beta chains below, sequenced in a study of shared clonotypes between healthy human individuals. Profiling relied on immunoSEQ multiplex PCR, and the TCRdb table lists in-frame clones only, not all of them. The repertoire has roughly 1,000,000 clones, 70% to 80% of them found once; the top ten carry 0.5% to 0.6%. The source material was memory CD4+ T cells from PBMCs. Subset: CD45RA-negative fraction. The receptor source for this set is a man aged 18 to 29 in good health. Some clones in this sample may be carry-over from other donors' samples.

The chain has TRBV18 and TRBJ2-3, with TRBD2 matching 7 bases. Germline V CDR1 and CDR2: KGHSH, LQKENI. This CDR3 comprises 15 residues. With 2 bases clipped from V and 4 bases from J, the junction kept 6 bases outside the gene matches. The CDR3 loop reads CASSPWAGGADTQYF. In DNA form, the CDR3 reads TGTGCCAGCTCACCATGGGCTGGGGGGGCAGATACGCAGTATTTT.

V gene TRBV5-3 combines with J gene TRBJ2-1; 10 bases fit TRBD2. TRBV5-3 is an ORF, and what it does is uncertain. V lost 1 base and J lost 4; bases outside the gene matches: 2. There are 15 residues in the CDR3. CDR3 in DNA: TGTGCCAGAAGCTTGTGGACTAGCGGTTACAATGAGCAGTTCTTC. This sequence encodes CARSLWTSGYNEQFF.

The gene calls are TRBV28 and TRBJ1-4; weak D call: TRBD1 (5 bases). CDR1 and CDR2 from the germline V gene are MDHEN and SYDVKM. The CDR3 extends over 17 amino acids. V was trimmed by 6 bases and J by 8 bases, leaving 25 bases between them. In DNA, the CDR3 is TGTGCCAGCAGCCCTAGGGGAACAACGGGCAAGGACGAAAAACTGTTTTTT. It is translated as CASSPRGTTGKDEKLFF. The full variable domain, with the rest looked up from reference TRBV28 and TRBJ1-4, is DVKVTQSSRYLVKRTGEKVFLECVQDMDHENMFWYRQDPGLGLRLIYFSYDVKMKEKGDIPEGYSVSREKKERFSLILESASTNQTSMYLCASSPRGTTGKDEKLFFGSGTQLSVL.

This chain joins TRBV6-5 and TRBJ2-2; maybe TRBD2 (5 bases). CDR1 is MNHEY and CDR2 is SVGAGI in the germline V gene. The CDR3 totals 13 residues. Trimming removed 6 bases at V and 7 bases at J, with 12 bases between. Written as DNA, the CDR3 is TGTGCCAGCAGACCGGCCCGGGACGGGGAGCTGTTTTTT. This encodes CASRPARDGELFF.

This clone is a singleton in its sample. The gene calls are TRBV18 and TRBJ2-7; D not certain. Trimming shortened V by 1 base and J by 5 bases, and 15 bases separated the two germline ends. Germline CDR1 reads KGHSH; CDR2 reads LQKENI. This CDR3 has 15 residues. CDR3 sequence reads: CASSPQSGPRDEQYF. Written as DNA, the CDR3 is TGTGCCAGCTCACCACAGTCCGGGCCCCGGGACGAGCAGTACTTC.

The gene calls are TRBV5-4 and TRBJ2-5, with TRBD1 matching 11 bases. V gave up 4 bases and J gave up 1 base; unmatched junction bases: 6. The CDR3 has 16 residues. Per the germline V gene, CDR1 is SGHNT and CDR2 is YYREEE (reference sequence). The CDR3 region has the DNA TGTGCCAGCAGCCCCATGGACAGGGGGCCCCAAGAGACCCAGTACTTC. Its protein is CASSPMDRGPQETQYF.

J is TRBJ2-2 and V is TRBV5-1; D unclear. This CDR3 is built from 16 residues. CDR1 SGHRS and CDR2 YFSETQ come from the germline V gene. Trimming removed 3 bases at V and 2 bases at J, with 14 bases between. The CDR3: CASSSSLGPNTGELFF. The CDR3 DNA is TGCGCCAGCAGCTCGAGTTTGGGTCCAAACACCGGGGAGCTGTTTTTT.

The rearrangement uses TRBV5-4 and TRBJ2-3; D gene unclear. There are 15 residues in the CDR3. Germline V gene data show CDR1 as SGHNT and CDR2 as YYREEE (reference sequence). Trimming shortened V by 0 bases and J by 4 bases, and 12 bases separated the two germline ends. CDR3 sequence (DNA): TGTGCCAGCAGCTTGGGCAGCCAAAGGGCAGATACGCAGTATTTT. It translates to CASSLGSQRADTQYF.

This rearrangement joins TRBV7-3 to TRBJ2-7; TRBD1 aligns across 8 bases. Germline CDR1 reads SGHTA; CDR2 reads FQGTGA. J lost 6 bases, V lost 5 bases, and 18 bases had no gene match. The CDR3 extends over 17 amino acids. Here the CDR3 reads CASSDSIPGTGSGEQYF. DNA of the CDR3: TGTGCCAGCAGCGATAGCATACCCGGGACAGGTTCGGGCGAGCAGTACTTC.

In its sample, this clone was seen once. This chain links TRBV19 with TRBJ2-1; 10 positions agree with TRBD2. After removal of 5 bases from V and 4 bases from J, the junction contained 5 bases not matched to a gene. This CDR3 has 15 residues. The V gene's germline CDR1 is LNHDA and CDR2 SQIVND (reference sequence). CDR3 loop: CASSDGTSEYNEQFF. CDR3 coding DNA: TGTGCCAGTAGTGACGGGACTAGCGAATACAATGAGCAGTTCTTC.

The chain is built from TRBV7-6 and TRBJ1-5, with D perhaps matching TRBD1 (6 bases). V was shortened by 11 bases and J by 9 bases, with 20 bases between the two germline ends. This CDR3 comprises 13 residues. The germline V gene has CDR1 SGHVS and CDR2 FNYEAQ. The CDR3 region is CASGPGGFGPQHF. CDR3 DNA sequence: TGTGCCTCCGGCCCGGGGGGCTTCGGGCCCCAGCATTTT.

This chain connects TRBV5-8 to TRBJ2-1, with no clear D. Germline CDR1 reads SGHTS; CDR2 reads YDEGEE. V lost 3 bases to trimming and J lost 8 bases, with 12 bases between them. The CDR3 has 13 residues. CDR3 region: CASSSYRLDEQFF. The CDR3 region has the DNA TGTGCCAGCAGCTCGTACCGGCTCGATGAGCAGTTCTTC.

The V call is TRBV7-6, the J call TRBJ1-2; no clear D. V was trimmed by 0 bases and J by 4 bases, leaving 21 bases between them. This CDR3 is built from 18 residues. The germline CDR1 and CDR2 sequences are SGHVS and FNYEAQ. In nucleotides, the CDR3 is TGTGCCAGCAGCTTAGCGCCGGAGGGAAGCGTGTTCAGCTATGGCTACACCTTC. Translation gives CASSLAPEGSVFSYGYTF.

CDR3 loop: CASSKDGNQPQHF. CDR3 DNA: TGTGCCAGCAGCAAGGATGGAAATCAGCCCCAGCATTTT. The chain joins TRBV6-5 to TRBJ1-5, with no clear D. Trimming took off 6 bases at V and 4 bases at J, with 10 bases between the two ends. Germline V lookup: CDR1 MNHEY, CDR2 SVGAGI. CDR3 size: 13 residues.

The rearrangement uses TRBV5-6 and TRBJ1-2, with TRBD1 identical over 9 bases. Germline CDR1 is SGHDT and CDR2 is YYEEEE. The CDR3 covers 13 residues. V gave up 4 bases and J gave up 4 bases; unmatched junction bases: 2. The CDR3 loop reads CASSATGGYGYTF. The CDR3, as DNA: TGTGCCAGCAGCGCGACAGGGGGCTATGGCTACACCTTC.

J is TRBJ1-1 and V is TRBV6-1; D is uncertain. Germline values: CDR1 MNHNS, CDR2 SASEGT. V lost 3 bases and J 3 bases, leaving 11 bases between the germline ends. The length of the CDR3 is 14 residues. The DNA of the CDR3 is TGTGCCAGCAGTGACAAATGGAACCACACTGAAGCTTTCTTT. Amino acids: CASSDKWNHTEAFF.

The chain combines TRBV28 with TRBJ1-1; tentatively, D is TRBD1 (5 bases). The CDR3 consists of 13 residues. Germline V gene lookup returns CDR1 MDHEN and CDR2 SYDVKM. V lost 3 bases and J 4 bases, leaving 9 bases between the germline ends. The CDR3 DNA sequence: TGTGCCAGCAGTTTTGCAGGGTTCACTGAAGCTTTCTTT. Translated, it gives CASSFAGFTEAFF.

The V call is TRBV27, the J call TRBJ1-1, with D unclear. The germline gives CDR1 MNHEY, CDR2 SMNVEV (reference sequence). This CDR3 spans 14 amino acids. Trimming pared 4 bases from V and 1 base from J, leaving 10 bases between. CDR3 coding DNA: TGTGCCAGCAGTTCCCCGGCAGCGAACACTGAAGCTTTCTTT. Translating it yields CASSSPAANTEAFF.

With respect to this clone: A far larger clone is only one base removed, so a read error is likely. V usage is TRBV6-6 and J usage is TRBJ2-1; no clear D gene. The CDR3 has 11 residues. V lost 7 bases and J 3 bases, leaving 4 bases between the germline ends. The germline V gene encodes CDR1 MNHNY and CDR2 SVGAGI (reference sequence). DNA for the CDR3: TGTGCCAGCATCGACTACAATGAGCAGTTCTTC. It is translated as CASIDYNEQFF.

The V and J genes are TRBV5-8 and TRBJ1-4; no firm D call. V shed 1 base and J shed 2 bases, with 15 bases lying between them. This CDR3 comprises 17 residues. In germline, CDR1 is SGHTS, CDR2 YDEGEE. The CDR3 nucleotides read TGTGCCAGCAGCTTGTTCGGCGGGGTTGCGACTAATGAAAAACTGTTTTTT. Protein product: CASSLFGGVATNEKLFF.